The 20 T cell receptor beta chains below were found in one sample sequenced in a study of T cell changes during pregnancy in multiple sclerosis. Clones were read by immunoSEQ multiplex PCR, and TCRdb kept only the in-frame ones, dropping some. The sample contains 40,000 to 45,000 clones, roughly nine tenths of which appear only once. The source was CD4+ T cells from peripheral blood mononuclear cells, collected before pregnancy. The receptors originated from a female donor with multiple sclerosis, enrolled in a pregnancy study.

The rearrangement uses TRBV14 and TRBJ1-5; 8 nucleotides match TRBD1. The CDR3 has 13 amino acids. With 3 bases clipped from V and 5 bases from J, the junction kept 0 bases outside the gene matches. Germline lookup yields CDR1 SGHDN and CDR2 FVKESK. The CDR3 loop is CASSQTGDQPQHF. The DNA of the CDR3 is TGTGCCAGCAGCCAGACAGGGGATCAGCCCCAGCATTTT.

This sequence joins TRBV19 and TRBJ2-7; 10 bases are shared with TRBD1. Germline CDR1 LNHDA, CDR2 SQIVND (reference sequence). The CDR3 loop spans 16 amino acids. J lost 4 bases, V lost 6 bases, and 12 bases had no gene match. The CDR3 sequence is CASSSRAGTGEYEQYF. Here the CDR3 DNA reads TGTGCCAGTAGCTCCAGAGCCGGGACAGGGGAGTACGAGCAGTACTTC.

CDR3 residues: CASSDQLSLAGLTDTQYF. CDR3 coding DNA: TGTGCCAGCAGTGATCAACTCTCATTAGCGGGGCTGACAGATACGCAGTATTTT. V is TRBV25-1 and J is TRBJ2-3; the match to TRBD2 covers 8 bases. Germline lookup yields CDR1 MGHDK and CDR2 SYGVNS. V lost 3 bases to trimming and J lost 3 bases; unmatched junction nucleotides: 14. This CDR3 is 18 amino acids long.

The genes are TRBV4-1 and TRBJ1-3; the match to TRBD1 covers 9 bases. CDR1 MGHRA and CDR2 YSYEKL come from the germline V gene. Unmatched junction bases numbered 5, after V lost 4 bases and J lost 1 base. This CDR3 region has 16 residues. CDR3 loop: CASSPGQGWSGNTIYF. In nucleotides, the CDR3 is TGCGCCAGCAGCCCGGGACAGGGATGGTCTGGAAACACCATATATTTT.

The V gene is TRBV6-5, the J gene TRBJ2-7; D not resolved. The CDR3 runs 11 residues. The V gene lost 5 bases and the J gene lost 3 bases, with 5 bases spanning the gap. CDR1 is MNHEY, CDR2 SVGAGI, per germline. The CDR3 loop reads CASSPLYEQYF. DNA for the CDR3: TGTGCCAGCAGTCCCCTCTACGAGCAGTACTTC.

V and J are TRBV10-2 and TRBJ1-2; unclear D gene. Germline CDR1 reads WSHSY; CDR2 reads SAAADI. The CDR3 totals 13 residues. V was pared by 1 base and J by 4 bases, with 7 bases between. In DNA form, the CDR3 reads TGCGCCAGCAGTGAGTTTCGGGGCTATGGCTACACCTTC. Amino acids: CASSEFRGYGYTF.

V and J are TRBV27 and TRBJ2-7; TRBD1 matches at 8 bases. In germline, CDR1 is MNHEY, CDR2 SMNVEV (reference sequence). The CDR3 length is 13 residues. V shed 5 bases, J shed 3 bases, and the junction held 3 bases outside the gene matches. The CDR3 sequence is CASSTGGGYEQYF. Written as DNA, the CDR3 is TGTGCCAGCAGTACAGGGGGAGGCTACGAGCAGTACTTC.

This clone showed up just once. The chain combines TRBV4-1 with TRBJ1-4, with D tentatively TRBD1 (6 bases). The V end was cut by 0 bases, the J end by 0 bases, with 17 bases between. The CDR3 runs 19 residues. Germline V gene sequence: CDR1 MGHRA, CDR2 YSYEKL. The CDR3 sequence: CASSQDPGQDLATNEKLFF. DNA for the CDR3: TGCGCCAGCAGCCAAGATCCGGGACAAGACTTAGCAACTAATGAAAAACTGTTTTTT.

The chain carries TRBV4-2 and TRBJ2-3; the match to TRBD2 covers 11 bases. Germline loops: CDR1 LGHNA, CDR2 YNFKEQ. The V gene end was trimmed by 4 bases and the J gene end by 2 bases; junction bases not matched to a gene: 5. This CDR3 has 16 amino acids. In DNA form, the CDR3 reads TGTGCCAGCAGCCCAGTTAGCGGGGGGGCCACAGATACGCAGTATTTT. Translation gives CASSPVSGGATDTQYF.

This chain links TRBV21-1 with TRBJ2-2; the D call in the table, TRBD2, was not verified against the DNA. TRBV21-1 is a pseudogene segment. The CDR3 is made up of 20 amino acids. CDR3 nucleotides: TGTGCCAGCAGCAAAGCAGCTAGCTGTGTGTGTGTGTGTGACACCGGGGAGCTGTTTTTT. Translated, it gives CASSKAASCVCVCDTGELFF.

The V call is TRBV29-1, the J call TRBJ2-3, with D perhaps matching TRBD2 (6 bases). Between the trimmed V and J ends, which lost 7 bases and 3 bases, there was a span of 23 bases. This CDR3 is 16 amino acids long. Per the germline V gene, CDR1 is SQVTM and CDR2 is ANQGSEA. The CDR3 DNA reads TGCAGCGGGACCGGGATTAGAGCCGGGAGTACAGATACGCAGTATTTT. It is translated as CSGTGIRAGSTDTQYF.

The rearrangement uses TRBV5-4 and TRBJ2-3; 10 bases agree with TRBD1. This CDR3 has 17 amino acids. CDR1 and CDR2 from the germline V gene are SGHNT and YYREEE (reference sequence). J gave up 0 bases and V 4 bases, and 8 bases lay outside the gene matches. CDR3 in DNA: TGTGCCAGCAGCCACCCGGGACAGGGGACTAGCACAGATACGCAGTATTTT. Its translation: CASSHPGQGTSTDTQYF.

The chain employs TRBV18 and TRBJ1-2; D is uncertain. This CDR3 spans 12 amino acids. The germline V gene encodes CDR1 KGHSH and CDR2 LQKENI. The V end lost 2 bases, the J end lost 8 bases, and 9 bases lay between the germline ends. In DNA, the CDR3 is TGTGCCAGCTCACCAAAGGAGGGCGGCTACACCTTC. It codes for CASSPKEGGYTF. Looking up the rest from reference TRBV18 and TRBJ1-2 gives the full variable domain: NAGVMQNPRHLVRRRGQEARLRCSPMKGHSHVYWYRQLPEEGLKFMVYLQKENIIDESGMPKERFSAEFPKEGPSILRIQQVVRGDSAAYFCASSPKEGGYTFGSGTRLTVV.

J is TRBJ1-5 and V is TRBV19; D might be TRBD1 (5 bases). The V gene's germline CDR1 is LNHDA and CDR2 SQIVND (reference sequence). The V gene lost 10 bases and the J gene lost 6 bases, with 16 bases spanning the gap. This CDR3 region has 13 residues. The CDR3 region has the DNA TGTGCCACCAACGGACCGGGGGGTCAGCCCCAGCATTTT. Its protein product is CATNGPGGQPQHF.

This clone was seen a handful of times. This chain connects TRBV30 to TRBJ1-5; D ambiguous. V lost 0 bases, J lost 2 bases, and 11 bases lay in between. This CDR3 region has 15 residues. CDR1 and CDR2 from the germline V gene are GTSNPN and SVGIG (reference sequence). The CDR3 spells CAWSVGTVGNQPQHF. CDR3 bases: TGTGCCTGGAGTGTAGGAACAGTGGGCAATCAGCCCCAGCATTTT.

V and J are TRBV11-2 and TRBJ1-1; D ambiguous. Germline lookup yields CDR1 SGHAT and CDR2 FQNNGV. V was cut by 5 bases and J by 3 bases, with 10 bases left in between. The CDR3 is 13 residues long. The CDR3 nucleotides are TGTGCCAGCAGCGCCATTCGGGACACTGAAGCTTTCTTT. It yields the protein CASSAIRDTEAFF. The variable domain in full, completed from reference TRBV11-2 and TRBJ1-1, reads EAGVAQSPRYKIIEKRQSVAFWCNPISGHATLYWYQQILGQGPKLLIQFQNNGVVDDSQLPKDRFSAERLKGVDSTLKIQPAKLEDSAVYLCASSAIRDTEAFFGQGTRLTVV.

The gene calls are TRBV19 and TRBJ2-3, with 10 bases matching TRBD2. The CDR3 spans 16 residues. Germline lookup yields CDR1 LNHDA and CDR2 SQIVND (reference sequence). J gave up 4 bases and V 0 bases, and 4 bases lay outside the gene matches. The CDR3 sequence: CASSIESGGAADTQYF. In nucleotides, the CDR3 is TGTGCCAGTAGTATAGAGAGCGGGGGGGCCGCAGATACGCAGTATTTT.

The rearrangement uses TRBV5-6 and TRBJ1-2; 8 bases are a match to TRBD1. V lost 4 bases, J lost 4 bases, and 6 bases stayed unmatched. The CDR3 covers 14 residues. Looked up from germline, CDR1 is SGHDT and CDR2 is YYEEEE. As DNA, the CDR3 is TGTGCCAGCAGCCCGGACAGGGCGATCTATGGCTACACCTTC. Its translation: CASSPDRAIYGYTF.

The rearrangement uses TRBV29-1 and TRBJ2-5; 7 bases map to TRBD2. Germline CDR1 is SQVTM and CDR2 is ANQGSEA. The trim removed 6 bases at V and 5 bases at J, leaving 12 bases unmatched. The CDR3 runs 14 residues. The CDR3 loop reads CSVLLTSFLETQYF. The DNA of the CDR3 is TGCAGCGTCCTATTGACTAGCTTTCTGGAGACCCAGTACTTC.

The chain joins TRBV5-5 to TRBJ1-4; 8 bases are shared with TRBD1. The CDR3 sequence is 16 residues long. V lost 4 bases to trimming and J lost 0 bases; unmatched junction nucleotides: 5. Germline loops: CDR1 SGHKS, CDR2 YYEKEE (reference sequence). The CDR3 here is CASSIRGLATNEKLFF. CDR3 coding DNA: TGTGCCAGCAGCATCAGGGGGCTTGCAACTAATGAAAAACTGTTTTTT.